This T cell receptor (beta chain) was captured by sequencing in a study of early stage breast cancer tumors. Turning to the study itself: ER+/PR+/HER2- status applied to about 70% of the 16 invasive breast tumors.

As regards this clone: Its specificity is unknown.

This table comes from immunoSEQ multiplex PCR, and its TCRdb copy is limited to in-frame clones, with some not included. This sample carries 69,000 or so clones, less than 90% of them seen once, and the ten largest clones take approximately 4.8%. Study results and limitations: Enriched TCRB sequences shared across patients were mostly commonly generated sequences. Comparing each tissue with blood distinguished tumor from normal in about 90% of the 16 patients.

The germline V and J ends were trimmed by 0 bases and 2 bases, with 11 bases remaining between them. The V gene's germline CDR1 is LNHNV and CDR2 YYDKDF (reference sequence). The CDR3 has 15 amino acids. V gene TRBV15 combines with J gene TRBJ2-7; D remains ambiguous. The sequenced sample was blood. The source of this sequence is a person in their 40s with breast cancer. CDR3 nucleotides: TGTGCCACCAGCAGAGAAACGGGTTCCCCCTACGAGCAGTACTTC. As protein: CATSRETGSPYEQYF.